The subject of this entry is one T cell receptor (beta chain). Its antigen is undetermined. The data originate from a study of regulatory T cells in long-lasting Graves disease. Study-wide results and caveats: Compared with new cases, persistent Graves' patients showed reduced TCR diversity. Whereas new patients shared 950 to 1,000 public clonotypes, persistent patients shared more, at 2,500 to 3,500.

The germline V gene has CDR1 SGHRS and CDR2 YFSETQ. The CDR3 has 16 residues. Trimming cost V 3 bases and J 5 bases; bases outside gene matches: 11. As for time point: newly diagnosed GD, antithyroid drugs for less than 3 months. PBMC-extracted RNA yielded the TCR library. According to the study, TCR beta libraries were built with iRepertoire HTBI primers and CDR3-region Arm-PCR. TCRdb called the multiplex PCR reads again in MiXCR, with one record for every CDR3 protein. This table has about 450,000 distinct CDR3 sequences, less than 15% appearing once. This sample was shared with a second study, whose subject was T cells in Graves' hyperthyroidism and ophthalmopathy. In that study: HTBI primers were employed in a first-round RT-PCR of the TCR CDR3.

The starting material was peripheral blood mononuclear cells (PBMCs), obtained at new diagnosis, from a patient treated with antithyroid drugs. The receptor's source is a woman aged 50 to 60 with Graves disease. This chain links TRBV5-1 with TRBJ2-5, with 9 bases matching TRBD1. CDR3 loop: CASSWGTGYFLETQYF. CDR3 nucleotides: TGCGCCAGCAGCTGGGGGACAGGGTATTTTTTGGAGACCCAGTACTTC.